What follows describes a single T cell receptor (beta chain). The target of this receptor is not known. Qualities for individual bases were not recorded, and no much larger clone is one base off. Hyperthyroidism patients were newly diagnosed, were aged 18 to 65 years, and had a disease duration under 2 months. Patients with other autoimmune diseases, uncontrolled infections, pregnancy or lactation were excluded. Clinical symptoms, serum thyroxine, TRAb, thyroid ultrasound and orbital computed tomography were used for diagnosis. Total RNA was extracted with Trizol reagent and quality-checked on an Agilent 2100 Bioanalyzer. The data originate from a study of Graves' ophthalmopathy and Graves' hyperthyroidism (dated by TCRdb to between 2017 and 2018). Turning to the overall study: Stable hyperthyroidism was defined as no progression to ophthalmopathy within 18 months of follow-up. In total, 135 blood samples were TCR-sequenced: 43 ophthalmopathy, some 72 hyperthyroidism and about 17 hyperthyroidism-to-ophthalmopathy patients. Following sampling, methimazole starting at 30 mg daily was administered to hyperthyroidism patients, and high-dose intravenous methylprednisolone was administered to ophthalmopathy patients. In roughly six hyperthyroidism patients, the T-cell repertoires found in thyroid tissue were compared with those found in blood. TCR beta repertoire signatures were used to distinguish Graves' ophthalmopathy from Graves' hyperthyroidism and to predict progression to ophthalmopathy. An independent validation cohort comprised under 20 hyperthyroidism patients and some 16 patients who later progressed from hyperthyroidism to ophthalmopathy. To explore V-J signatures distinguishing ophthalmopathy from hyperthyroidism, a discovery set of roughly 100 patients (fewer than 45 ophthalmopathy, roughly 55 stable hyperthyroidism) was enrolled. Broad study findings and their caveats: Sample size was not predetermined statistically, and investigators were not blinded to group allocation. Among expanded thyroid clonotypes with frequency above 0.001, most also showed up in blood, which suggests that blood repertoires may reflect the thyroid immune response. In validation, the model predicted ophthalmopathy progression with roughly 68% sensitivity and about 77% specificity; more than ten predicted patients were CT-confirmed with GO in a median of 6.5 months. In cross-validation, the 13-signature model distinguished ophthalmopathy from stable hyperthyroidism with approximately 90% sensitivity and roughly 81% specificity, and in the test set the corresponding values were roughly 80% and 76%.

From the cysteine through the phenylalanine, the CDR3 covers 17 amino acids. CDR3 DNA only is kept here, 51 bases in frame from base 1. The V and J ends are trimmed by 4 bases and 13 bases, leaving 26 bases between them. According to the germline V gene, CDR1 reads MGHRA and CDR2 reads YSYEKL. For repertoire sequencing, TCR beta CDR3 regions were amplified from RNA transcripts. The first round was an RT-PCR using HTBI primers with the Qiagen OneStep RT-PCR kit, and this first round was followed by a second-round multiplex PCR, then size selection and purification. Libraries were sequenced paired-end with 100 bp reads on an Illumina HiSeq2000. The authors processed their data as follows. SOAPnuke was used to process the reads, removing any read that contained adapters or uncalled bases, had a mean Phred below 15, or lacked an exact match to the constant primer or identifier. High-quality paired reads were merged with COPE v1.2.5. Each unique nucleotide sequence was treated as a clonotype, and MiTCR v1.1 was used to align the clonotypes to the IMGT TRB V, D and J references. The analysis was limited to V-J combinations with a frequency above 0.0001, which together covered over 99% of the repertoires. For each V-J combination, a TCR clonal expansion and chaos score was defined as F50 clonal expansion divided by the chaos observed in the TCRdist matrix. Welch's t-statistics and random forest were used to reduce features to about a dozen V-J combinations, which were fed into a naive Bayes classifier. The similarity between thyroid and blood repertoires was quantified using the Morisita-Horn index. TCRdb's own reprocessing of the public reads used fastp at Q25 and MiXCR and kept productive beta chains. When rows share a CDR3 protein, they turn into one entry using the most common DNA and genes. TCRdb, not the original authors, processed these V and J calls. The sample profile shows roughly 600,000 distinct CDR3 sequences; roughly 40% of them were found once. Around 4% of the sample goes to the ten largest clones.

This clonotype was sampled from an adult man with Graves' hyperthyroidism. This chain joins TRBV4-1 to TRBJ1-6; TRBD1 is a weak D gene call, 6 bases matching. The material sequenced was peripheral blood or thyroid tissue (not recorded which). The CDR3 has the sequence CASSLYPGHPEGSPLHF. The bases read TGCGCCAGCAGCCTTTACCCGGGACACCCAGAGGGAAGCCCCCTCCACTTT.